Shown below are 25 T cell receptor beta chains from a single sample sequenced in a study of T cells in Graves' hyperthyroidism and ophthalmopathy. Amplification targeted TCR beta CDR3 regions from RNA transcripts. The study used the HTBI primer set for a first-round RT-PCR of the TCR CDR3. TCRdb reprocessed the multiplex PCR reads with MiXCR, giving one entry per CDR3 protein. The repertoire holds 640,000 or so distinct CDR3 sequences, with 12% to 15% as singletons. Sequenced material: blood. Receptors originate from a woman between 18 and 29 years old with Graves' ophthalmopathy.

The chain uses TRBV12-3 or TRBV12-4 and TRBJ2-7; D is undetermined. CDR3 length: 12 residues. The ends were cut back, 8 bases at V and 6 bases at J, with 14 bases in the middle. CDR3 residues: CASSRTSSEQYF. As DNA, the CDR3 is TGTGCCAGCTCCAGGACCTCCAGCGAGCAGTACTTC.

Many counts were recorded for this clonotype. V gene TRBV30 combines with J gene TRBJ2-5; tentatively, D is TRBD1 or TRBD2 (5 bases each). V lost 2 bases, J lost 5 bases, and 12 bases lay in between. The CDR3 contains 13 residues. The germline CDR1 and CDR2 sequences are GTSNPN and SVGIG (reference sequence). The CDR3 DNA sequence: TGTGCCTGGAGTCCCGGATGGGGGGAGACCCAGTACTTC. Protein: CAWSPGWGETQYF.

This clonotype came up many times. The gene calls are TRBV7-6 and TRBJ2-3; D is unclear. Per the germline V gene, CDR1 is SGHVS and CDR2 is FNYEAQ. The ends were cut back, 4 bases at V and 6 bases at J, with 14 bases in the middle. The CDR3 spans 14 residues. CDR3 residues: CASSSLPTADTQYF. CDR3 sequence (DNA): TGTGCCAGCAGCTCCCTTCCCACGGCGGATACGCAGTATTTT. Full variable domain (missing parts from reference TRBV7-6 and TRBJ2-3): GAGVSQSPRYKVTKRGQDVALRCDPISGHVSLYWYRQALGQGPEFLTYFNYEAQQDKSGLPNDRFSAERPEGSISTLTIQRTEQRDSAMYRCASSSLPTADTQYFGPGTRLTVL.

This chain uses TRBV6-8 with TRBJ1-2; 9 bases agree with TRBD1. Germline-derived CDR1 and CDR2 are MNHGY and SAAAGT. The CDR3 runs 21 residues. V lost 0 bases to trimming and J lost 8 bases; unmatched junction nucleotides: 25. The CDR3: CASSYSRGALKLGTGGYGYTF. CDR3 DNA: TGTGCCAGCAGTTACTCGAGAGGGGCTCTGAAGTTGGGCACAGGGGGCTACGGCTACACCTTC.

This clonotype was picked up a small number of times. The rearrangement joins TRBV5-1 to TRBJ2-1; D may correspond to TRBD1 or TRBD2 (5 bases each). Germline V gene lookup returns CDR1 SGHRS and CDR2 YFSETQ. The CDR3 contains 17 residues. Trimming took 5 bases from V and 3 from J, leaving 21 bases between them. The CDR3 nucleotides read TGCGCCAGCAGGAACGCCGGGGCCCGGGCTAACTACAATGAGCAGTTCTTC. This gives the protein CASRNAGARANYNEQFF. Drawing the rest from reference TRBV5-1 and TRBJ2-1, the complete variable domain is KAGVTQTPRYLIKTRGQQVTLSCSPISGHRSVSWYQQTPGQGLQFLFEYFSETQRNKGNFPGRFSGRQFSNSRSEMNVSTLELGDSALYLCASRNAGARANYNEQFFGPGTRLTVL.

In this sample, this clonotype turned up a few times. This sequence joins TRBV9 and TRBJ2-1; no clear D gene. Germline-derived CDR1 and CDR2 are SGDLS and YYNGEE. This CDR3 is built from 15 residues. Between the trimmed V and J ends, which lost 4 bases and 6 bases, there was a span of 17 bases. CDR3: CASSTIGYLTNEQFF. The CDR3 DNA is TGTGCCAGCAGCACTATCGGGTATCTTACCAATGAGCAGTTCTTC.

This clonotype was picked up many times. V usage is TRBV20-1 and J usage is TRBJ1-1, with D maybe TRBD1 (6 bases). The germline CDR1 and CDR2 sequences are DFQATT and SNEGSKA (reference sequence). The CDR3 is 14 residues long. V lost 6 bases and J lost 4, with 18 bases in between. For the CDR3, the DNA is TGCAGTGCCAGACCAACGGGGGCAGGCACTGAAGCTTTCTTT. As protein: CSARPTGAGTEAFF.

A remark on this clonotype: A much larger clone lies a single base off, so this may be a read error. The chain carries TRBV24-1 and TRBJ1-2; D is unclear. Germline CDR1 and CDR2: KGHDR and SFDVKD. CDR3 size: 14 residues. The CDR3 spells CAASEPTTQYGYTF. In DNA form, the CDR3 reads TGTGCCGCCAGTGAGCCGACAACCCAATATGGCTACACCTTC.

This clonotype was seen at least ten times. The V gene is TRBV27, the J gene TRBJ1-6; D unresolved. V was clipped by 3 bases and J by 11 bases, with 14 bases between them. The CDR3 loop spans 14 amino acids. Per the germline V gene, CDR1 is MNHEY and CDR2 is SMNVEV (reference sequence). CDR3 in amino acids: CASSFNTARTPLHF. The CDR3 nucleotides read TGTGCCAGCAGTTTTAACACAGCCCGTACACCCCTCCACTTT.

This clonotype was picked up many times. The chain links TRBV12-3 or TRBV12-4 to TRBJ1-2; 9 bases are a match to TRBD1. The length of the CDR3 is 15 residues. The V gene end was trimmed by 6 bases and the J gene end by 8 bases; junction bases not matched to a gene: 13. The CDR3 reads CASSYIATGGGGYTF. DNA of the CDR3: TGTGCCAGCAGCTACATAGCTACAGGGGGCGGCGGCTACACCTTC.

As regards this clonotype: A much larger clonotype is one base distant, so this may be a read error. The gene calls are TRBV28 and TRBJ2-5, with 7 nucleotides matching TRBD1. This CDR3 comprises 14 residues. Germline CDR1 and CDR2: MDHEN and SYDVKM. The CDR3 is CTSGGQDTQETQYF. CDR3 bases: TGTACCAGTGGAGGACAGGACACACAAGAGACCCAGTACTTC.

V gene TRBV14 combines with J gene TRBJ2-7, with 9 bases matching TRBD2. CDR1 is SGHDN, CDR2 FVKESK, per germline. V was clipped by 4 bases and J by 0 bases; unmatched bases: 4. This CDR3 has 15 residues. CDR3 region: CASSLSSGVSYEQYF. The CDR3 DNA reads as TGTGCCAGCAGCCTCTCTAGCGGGGTCTCCTACGAGCAGTACTTC.

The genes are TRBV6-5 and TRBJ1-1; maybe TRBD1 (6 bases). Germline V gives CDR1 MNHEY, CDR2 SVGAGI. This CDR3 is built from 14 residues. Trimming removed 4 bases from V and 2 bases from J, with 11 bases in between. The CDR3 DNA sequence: TGTGCCAGCAGTTGGGCAGGGGCTAACACTGAAGCTTTCTTT. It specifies CASSWAGANTEAFF.

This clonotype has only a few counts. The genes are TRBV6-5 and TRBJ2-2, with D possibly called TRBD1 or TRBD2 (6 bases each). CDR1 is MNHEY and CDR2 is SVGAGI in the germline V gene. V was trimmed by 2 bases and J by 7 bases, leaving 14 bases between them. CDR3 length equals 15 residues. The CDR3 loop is CASSYIAGHVGELFF. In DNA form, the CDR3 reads TGTGCCAGCAGTTACATCGCGGGACATGTCGGGGAGCTGTTTTTT.

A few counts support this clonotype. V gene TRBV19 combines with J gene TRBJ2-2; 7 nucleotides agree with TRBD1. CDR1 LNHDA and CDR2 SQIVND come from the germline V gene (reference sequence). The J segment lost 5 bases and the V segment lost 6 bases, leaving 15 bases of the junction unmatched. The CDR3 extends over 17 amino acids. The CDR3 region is CASSQQGPPMKTGELFF. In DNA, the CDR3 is TGTGCCAGTAGCCAACAGGGGCCCCCAATGAAGACCGGGGAGCTGTTTTTT.

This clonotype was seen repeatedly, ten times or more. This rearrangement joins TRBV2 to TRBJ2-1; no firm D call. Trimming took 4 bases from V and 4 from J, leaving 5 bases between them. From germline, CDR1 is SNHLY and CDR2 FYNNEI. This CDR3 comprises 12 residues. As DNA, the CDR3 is TGTGCCAGCAGTGGGCTTTACAATGAGCAGTTCTTC. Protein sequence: CASSGLYNEQFF.

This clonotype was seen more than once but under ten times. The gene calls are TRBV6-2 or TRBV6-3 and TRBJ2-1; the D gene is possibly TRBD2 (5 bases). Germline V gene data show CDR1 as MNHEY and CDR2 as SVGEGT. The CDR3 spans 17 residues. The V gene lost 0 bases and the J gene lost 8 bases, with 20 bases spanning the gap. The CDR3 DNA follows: TGTGCCAGCAGTTACTCGCGGAATCTAGGGAGACGGGATGAGCAGTTCTTC. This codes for CASSYSRNLGRRDEQFF.

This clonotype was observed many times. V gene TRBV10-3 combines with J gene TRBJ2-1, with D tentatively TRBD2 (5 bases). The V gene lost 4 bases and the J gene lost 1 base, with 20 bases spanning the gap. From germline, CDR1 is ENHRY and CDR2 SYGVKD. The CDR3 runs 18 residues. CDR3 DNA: TGTGCCATCAGTGGGCCTCCCCTCGACGGGGTTTCCTACAATGAGCAGTTCTTC. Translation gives CAISGPPLDGVSYNEQFF.

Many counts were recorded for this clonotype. Written as DNA, the CDR3 is TGTGCCAGCAGCCTCCAGCGGGGGGGTTACAATGAGCAGTTCTTC. Translation gives CASSLQRGGYNEQFF. This chain connects TRBV3-1 to TRBJ2-1, with 10 bases that match TRBD2. After removal of 4 bases from V and 4 bases from J, the junction contained 4 bases not matched to a gene. This CDR3 is built from 15 residues. Germline-derived CDR1 and CDR2 are LGHDT and YNNKEL (reference sequence).

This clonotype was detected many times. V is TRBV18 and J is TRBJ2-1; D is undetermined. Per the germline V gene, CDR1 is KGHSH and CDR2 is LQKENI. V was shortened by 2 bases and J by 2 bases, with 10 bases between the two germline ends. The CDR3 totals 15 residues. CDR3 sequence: CASSPGAAPYNEQFF. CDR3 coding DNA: TGTGCCAGCTCACCAGGCGCTGCTCCCTACAATGAGCAGTTCTTC.

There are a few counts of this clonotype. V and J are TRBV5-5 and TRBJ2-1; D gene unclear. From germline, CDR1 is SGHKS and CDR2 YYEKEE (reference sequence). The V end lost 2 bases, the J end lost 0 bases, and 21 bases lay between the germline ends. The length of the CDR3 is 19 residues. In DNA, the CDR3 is TGTGCCAGCAGCTTACGTTGGGAAAGCAGGACCAGCTCCTACAATGAGCAGTTCTTC. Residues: CASSLRWESRTSSYNEQFF.

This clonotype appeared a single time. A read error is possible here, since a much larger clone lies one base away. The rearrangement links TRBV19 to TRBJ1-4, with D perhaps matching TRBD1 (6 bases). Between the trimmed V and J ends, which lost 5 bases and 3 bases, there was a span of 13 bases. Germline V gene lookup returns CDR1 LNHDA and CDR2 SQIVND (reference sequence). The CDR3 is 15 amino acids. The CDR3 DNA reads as TGTGCCAGTAGTGCCGGGACAAGCTCTAATGAAAAACTGTTTTTT. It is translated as CASSAGTSSNEKLFF.

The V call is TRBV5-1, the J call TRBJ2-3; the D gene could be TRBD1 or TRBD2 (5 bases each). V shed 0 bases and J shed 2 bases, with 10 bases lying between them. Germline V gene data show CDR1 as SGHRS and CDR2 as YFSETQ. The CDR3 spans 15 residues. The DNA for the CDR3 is TGCGCCAGCAGCTTGGAGGGGACCCCCACAGATACGCAGTATTTT. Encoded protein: CASSLEGTPTDTQYF. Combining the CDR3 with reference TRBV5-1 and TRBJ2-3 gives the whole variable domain KAGVTQTPRYLIKTRGQQVTLSCSPISGHRSVSWYQQTPGQGLQFLFEYFSETQRNKGNFPGRFSGRQFSNSRSEMNVSTLELGDSALYLCASSLEGTPTDTQYFGPGTRLTVL.

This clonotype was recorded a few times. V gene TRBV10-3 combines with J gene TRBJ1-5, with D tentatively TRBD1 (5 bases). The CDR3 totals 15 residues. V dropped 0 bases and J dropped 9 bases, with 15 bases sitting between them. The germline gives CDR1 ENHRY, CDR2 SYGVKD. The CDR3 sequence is CAISESEGTGRPQHF. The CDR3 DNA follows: TGTGCCATCAGTGAGTCGGAGGGGACGGGTCGGCCCCAGCATTTT.

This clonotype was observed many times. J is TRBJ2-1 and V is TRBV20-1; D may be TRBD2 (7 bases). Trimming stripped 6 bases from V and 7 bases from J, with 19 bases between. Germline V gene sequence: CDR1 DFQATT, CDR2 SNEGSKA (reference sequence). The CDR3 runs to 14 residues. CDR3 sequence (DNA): TGCAGTGCCATCATGGGGGGGGCCTCTAATGAGCAGTTCTTC. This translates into CSAIMGGASNEQFF.